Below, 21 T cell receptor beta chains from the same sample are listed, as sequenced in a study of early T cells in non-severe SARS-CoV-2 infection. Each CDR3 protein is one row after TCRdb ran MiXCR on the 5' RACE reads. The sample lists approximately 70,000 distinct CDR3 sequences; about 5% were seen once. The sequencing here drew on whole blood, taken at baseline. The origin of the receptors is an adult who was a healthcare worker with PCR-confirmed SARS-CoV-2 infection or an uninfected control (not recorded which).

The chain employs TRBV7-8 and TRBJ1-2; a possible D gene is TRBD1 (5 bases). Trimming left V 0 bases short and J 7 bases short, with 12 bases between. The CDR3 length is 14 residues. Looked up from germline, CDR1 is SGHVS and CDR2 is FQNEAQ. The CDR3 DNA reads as TGTGCCAGCAGCTTAGCGCGCGGGGGGAGTGGCTACACCTTC. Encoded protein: CASSLARGGSGYTF.

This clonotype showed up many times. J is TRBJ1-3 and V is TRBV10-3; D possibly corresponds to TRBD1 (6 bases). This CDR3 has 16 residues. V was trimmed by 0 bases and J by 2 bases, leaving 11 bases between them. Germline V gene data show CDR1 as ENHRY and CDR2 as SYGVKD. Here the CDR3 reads CAISESNTGTGNTIYF. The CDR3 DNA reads TGTGCCATCAGTGAGTCCAACACAGGGACTGGAAACACCATATATTTT.

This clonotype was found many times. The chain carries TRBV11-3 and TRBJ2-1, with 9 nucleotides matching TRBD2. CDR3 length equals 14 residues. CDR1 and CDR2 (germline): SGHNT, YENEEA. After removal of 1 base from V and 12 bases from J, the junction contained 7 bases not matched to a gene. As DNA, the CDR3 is TGTGCCAGCAGCTTAGCAATAGCGGGGGCGAGGCAGTTCTTC. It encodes CASSLAIAGARQFF.

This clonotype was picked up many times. Here the CDR3 DNA reads TGTGCCAGCAGCCTTTCGGGACAGAGAATGAACACTGAAGCTTTCTTT. It is translated as CASSLSGQRMNTEAFF. The chain links TRBV6-5 to TRBJ1-1; 7 bases agree with TRBD1. In germline, CDR1 is MNHEY, CDR2 SVGAGI. After removal of 6 bases from V and 0 bases from J, the junction contained 10 bases not matched to a gene. This CDR3 spans 16 amino acids.

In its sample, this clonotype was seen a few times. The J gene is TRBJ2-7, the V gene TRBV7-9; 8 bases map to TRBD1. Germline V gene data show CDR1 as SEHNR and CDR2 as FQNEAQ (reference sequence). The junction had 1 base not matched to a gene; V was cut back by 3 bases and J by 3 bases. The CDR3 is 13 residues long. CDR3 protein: CASSLGQDYEQYF. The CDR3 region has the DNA TGTGCCAGCAGCTTGGGACAGGACTACGAGCAGTACTTC.

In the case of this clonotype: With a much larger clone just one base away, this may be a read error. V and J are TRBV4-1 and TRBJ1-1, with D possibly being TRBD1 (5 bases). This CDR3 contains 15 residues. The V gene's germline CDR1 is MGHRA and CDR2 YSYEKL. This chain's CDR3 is CVSSPTEGRSAEAFF. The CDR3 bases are TGCGTCAGCAGCCCAACGGAGGGGCGGTCCGCTGAAGCTTTCTTT.

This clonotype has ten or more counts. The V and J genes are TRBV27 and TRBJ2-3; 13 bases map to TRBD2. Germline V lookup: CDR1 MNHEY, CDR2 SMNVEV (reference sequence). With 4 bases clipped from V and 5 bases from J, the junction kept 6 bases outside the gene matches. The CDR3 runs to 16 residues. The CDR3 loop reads CASSSLLAGGGDTQYF. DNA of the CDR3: TGTGCCAGCAGTTCCTTACTAGCGGGAGGGGGAGATACGCAGTATTTT.

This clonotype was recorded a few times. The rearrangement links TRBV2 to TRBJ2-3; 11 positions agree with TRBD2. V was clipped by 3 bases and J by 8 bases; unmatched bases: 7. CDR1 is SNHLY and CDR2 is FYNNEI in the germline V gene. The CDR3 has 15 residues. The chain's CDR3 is CASSEASGRPGTQYF. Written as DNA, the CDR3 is TGTGCCAGCAGTGAGGCTAGCGGGAGGCCGGGTACGCAGTATTTT.

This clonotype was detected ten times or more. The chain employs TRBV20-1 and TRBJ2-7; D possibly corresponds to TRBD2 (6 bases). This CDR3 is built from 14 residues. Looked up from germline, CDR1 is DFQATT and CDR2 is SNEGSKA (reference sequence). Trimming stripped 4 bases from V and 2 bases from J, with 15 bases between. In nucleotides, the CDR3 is TGCAGTGCTAAACCTCGGGACTCCCCCTACGAGCAGTACTTC. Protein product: CSAKPRDSPYEQYF.

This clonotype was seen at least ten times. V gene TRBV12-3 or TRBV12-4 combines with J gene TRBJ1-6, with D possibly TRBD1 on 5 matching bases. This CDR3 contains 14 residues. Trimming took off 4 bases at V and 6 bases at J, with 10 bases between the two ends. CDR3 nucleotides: TGTGCCAGCAGTTGGGGCACACCTAATTCACCCCTCCACTTT. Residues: CASSWGTPNSPLHF.

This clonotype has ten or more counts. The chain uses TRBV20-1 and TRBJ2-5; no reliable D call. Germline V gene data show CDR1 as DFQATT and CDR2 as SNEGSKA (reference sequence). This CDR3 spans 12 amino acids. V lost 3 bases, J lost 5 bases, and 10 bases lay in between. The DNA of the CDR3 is TGCAGTGCTAGGGACCCACCGGAGACCCAGTACTTC. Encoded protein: CSARDPPETQYF.

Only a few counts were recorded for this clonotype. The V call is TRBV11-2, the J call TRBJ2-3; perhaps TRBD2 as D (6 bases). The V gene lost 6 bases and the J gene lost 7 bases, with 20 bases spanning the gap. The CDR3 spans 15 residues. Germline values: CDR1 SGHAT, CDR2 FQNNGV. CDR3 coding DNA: TGTGCCAGCAGAAATGTCGGACTATTGGTGAATACGCAGTATTTT. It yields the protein CASRNVGLLVNTQYF.

In nucleotides, the CDR3 is TGTGCCAGCAGTCCTCAACTAGCGGGGCACTACGAGCAGTACTTC. Protein: CASSPQLAGHYEQYF. The J gene is TRBJ2-7, the V gene TRBV28, with TRBD2 matching over 10 bases. This CDR3 region has 15 residues. Germline CDR1 is MDHEN and CDR2 is SYDVKM. Trimming removed 5 bases from V and 3 bases from J; junction bases left unmatched: 7.

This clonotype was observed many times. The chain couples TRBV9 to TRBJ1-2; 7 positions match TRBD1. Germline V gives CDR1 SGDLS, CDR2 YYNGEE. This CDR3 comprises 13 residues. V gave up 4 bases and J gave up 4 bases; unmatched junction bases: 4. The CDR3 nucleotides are TGTGCCAGCAGCACCGGACAGGCCTATGGCTACACCTTC. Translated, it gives CASSTGQAYGYTF.

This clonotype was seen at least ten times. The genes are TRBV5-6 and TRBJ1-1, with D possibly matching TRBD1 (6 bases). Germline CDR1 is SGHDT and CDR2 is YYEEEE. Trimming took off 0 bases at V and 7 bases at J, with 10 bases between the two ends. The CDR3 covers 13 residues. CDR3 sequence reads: CASSLEAGDEAFF. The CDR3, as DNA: TGTGCCAGCAGCTTGGAGGCAGGGGATGAAGCTTTCTTT.

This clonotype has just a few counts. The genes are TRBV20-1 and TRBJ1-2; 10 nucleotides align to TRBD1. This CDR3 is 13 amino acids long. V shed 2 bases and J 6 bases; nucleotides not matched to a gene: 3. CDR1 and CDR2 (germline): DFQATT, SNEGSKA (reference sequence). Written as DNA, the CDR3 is TGCAGTGCTAGACAGACAGGGGGCGATGGCTACACCTTC. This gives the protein CSARQTGGDGYTF.

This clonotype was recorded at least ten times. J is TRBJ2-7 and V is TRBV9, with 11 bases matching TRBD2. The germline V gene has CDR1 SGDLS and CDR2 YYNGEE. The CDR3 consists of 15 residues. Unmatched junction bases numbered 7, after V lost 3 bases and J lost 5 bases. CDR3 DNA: TGTGCCAGCAGCGCCACTAGCGGGAGTTACCACGAGCAGTACTTC. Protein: CASSATSGSYHEQYF.

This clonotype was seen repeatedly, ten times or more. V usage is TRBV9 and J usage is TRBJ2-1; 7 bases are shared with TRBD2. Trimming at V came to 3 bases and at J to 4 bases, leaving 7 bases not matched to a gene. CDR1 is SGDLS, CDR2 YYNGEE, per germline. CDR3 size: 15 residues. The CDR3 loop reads CASSAGGGRYNEQFF. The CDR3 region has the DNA TGTGCCAGCAGCGCGGGGGGAGGTCGGTACAATGAGCAGTTCTTC.

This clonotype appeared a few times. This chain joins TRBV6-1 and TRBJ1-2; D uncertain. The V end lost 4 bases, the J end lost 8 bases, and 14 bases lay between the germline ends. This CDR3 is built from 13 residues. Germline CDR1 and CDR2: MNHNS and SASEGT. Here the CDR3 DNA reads TGTGCCAGCAGTGTGGCGTTGAACGGCGGCTACACCTTC. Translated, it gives CASSVALNGGYTF.

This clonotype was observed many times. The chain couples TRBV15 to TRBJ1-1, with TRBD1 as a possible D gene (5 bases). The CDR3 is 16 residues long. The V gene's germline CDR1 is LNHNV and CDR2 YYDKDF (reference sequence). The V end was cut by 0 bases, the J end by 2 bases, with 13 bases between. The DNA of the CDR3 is TGTGCCACCAGCAGAGATCTGAAAGGACACAACACTGAAGCTTTCTTT. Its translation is CATSRDLKGHNTEAFF.

The CDR3 region has the DNA TGTGCTAGTGGTCCCTCGGGCAGGACCTCTGGGGCCAACGTCCTGACTTTC. Amino acid sequence: CASGPSGRTSGANVLTF. The chain joins TRBV12-5 to TRBJ2-6; D unclear. The germline CDR1 and CDR2 sequences are LGHNT and FRNRAP. The ends were cut back, 5 bases at V and 0 bases at J, with 14 bases in the middle. This CDR3 is 17 amino acids long.